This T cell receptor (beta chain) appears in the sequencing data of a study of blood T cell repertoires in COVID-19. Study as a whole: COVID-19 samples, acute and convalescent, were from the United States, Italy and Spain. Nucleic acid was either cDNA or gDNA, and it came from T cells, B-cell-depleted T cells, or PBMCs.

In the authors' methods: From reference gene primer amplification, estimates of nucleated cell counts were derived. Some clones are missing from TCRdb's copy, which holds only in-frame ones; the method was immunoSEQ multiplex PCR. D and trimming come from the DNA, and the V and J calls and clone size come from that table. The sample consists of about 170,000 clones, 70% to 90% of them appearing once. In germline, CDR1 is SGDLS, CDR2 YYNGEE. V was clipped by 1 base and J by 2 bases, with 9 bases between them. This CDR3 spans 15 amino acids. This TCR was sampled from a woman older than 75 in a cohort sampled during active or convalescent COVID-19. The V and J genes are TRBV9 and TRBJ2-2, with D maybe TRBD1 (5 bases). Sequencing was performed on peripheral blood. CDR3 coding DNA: TGTGCCAGCAGCGTACTACAGGTCAACACCGGGGAGCTGTTTTTT. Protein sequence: CASSVLQVNTGELFF.